The source of this TCR beta chain is a study of PD-L1 blockade in urothelial cancer. Across the study: The patients had undergone anywhere from 0 to 3 prior chemotherapy regimens. Blood samples had a median of 141,255 T cells. Blood analysis took place 3 weeks (second dose) and 6 weeks after treatment start.

TCRdb's copy holds only in-frame clones and misses some; the assay was immunoSEQ multiplex PCR. The sample yields about 91,000 clones, approximately 82% seen once. The junction had 3 bases not matched to a gene; V was cut back by 1 base and J by 4 bases. Looked up from germline, CDR1 is SGHNT and CDR2 is YENEEA. There are 15 residues in the CDR3. Time point: peripheral blood 6 weeks after treatment start. Peripheral blood mononuclear cells were collected from every patient before and during treatment, yielding between 1 and 8 samples per patient. This chain links TRBV11-3 with TRBJ2-5; 10 bases are shared with TRBD2. This receptor was taken from a man in his 70s with urothelial cancer. This sample comprised PBMCs, obtained around atezolizumab (anti-PD-L1) treatment. In nucleotides, the CDR3 is TGTGCCAGCAGCTTAGCAGCGGGAGGGGCAGAGACCCAGTACTTC. Encoded protein: CASSLAAGGAETQYF.